The entry below describes one TCR beta chain. The antigen is unknown. Deletions cut 0 bases from V and 5 bases from J, with 14 bases between. The germline CDR1 and CDR2 sequences are SEHNR and FQNEAQ (reference sequence). This CDR3 region has 15 residues. Libraries were prepared by immunoSEQ multiplex PCR; TCRdb keeps only in-frame clonotypes and omits some of them. The table includes about 2.3 million clones, 85% to 95% detected once. The donors, all of them Caucasian adults, lived in Nashville, Tennessee. The entry originates in a study of shared clonotypes between healthy human individuals. Background on the study: Each donor had three CD4 naive, three CD4 memory, two CD8 naive and one CD8 memory plate. Points from the study as a whole: Apart from blood, nothing was sampled; tissue repertoires likely differ.

The chain joins TRBV7-9 to TRBJ2-7; D not certain. Sequenced material: naive CD4+ T cells from PBMCs. Specified subset: CD45RA+ positively selected. The TCR sequence derives from a man younger than 35 in good health. Some clones in this sample may be carry-over from other donors' samples. The DNA for the CDR3 is TGTGCCAGCAGCTTAGCAGTCGGTCCGAACGACGAGCAGTACTTC. Protein sequence: CASSLAVGPNDEQYF.